A selection of T cell receptor beta chains follows, all from one sample in a study of radiotherapy plus CTLA-4 blockade in lung cancer. Here immunoSEQ multiplex PCR was the method, and the copy in TCRdb shows in-frame clones only, minus some. This table holds approximately 94,000 clones, about four fifths found once. Specimen: peripheral blood, collected from a patient treated with radiotherapy plus ipilimumab. These receptors were collected from a human donor with non-small cell lung cancer that progressed on radiotherapy plus ipilimumab. CDR3s include the opening cysteine and the closing phenylalanine or tryptophan. A D gene is named only where the DNA matches it firmly. The size of a clone is reported for some rows only, either as once, few or many, or as a class for expanded clones.

size: -
V: TRBV14
D: -
J: TRBJ1-5
DNA: TGTGCCAGCAGCCTCACAATAGATCAGCCCCAGCATTTT
CDR3: CASSLTIDQPQHF

size: -
V: TRBV7-2
D: -
J: TRBJ2-3
DNA: TGTGCCAGCAGCTTAGTGGACTTCACAGATACGCAGTATTTT
CDR3: CASSLVDFTDTQYF

size: -
V: TRBV6-4
D: TRBD1
J: TRBJ1-5
DNA: TGTGCCAGCAGCGGACAGGGCAAAGATCAGCCCCAGCATTTT
CDR3: CASSGQGKDQPQHF

size: -
V: TRBV27
D: -
J: TRBJ2-1
DNA: TGTGCCAGCAGTTTAGCTCTCCGGGACGGACCTAGGAATGAGCAGTTCTTC
CDR3: CASSLALRDGPRNEQFF

size: -
V: TRBV7-2
D: TRBD2
J: TRBJ2-7
DNA: TGTGCCAGCAGCTTACGGCTAGCGGCGGCCTACGAGCAGTACTTC
CDR3: CASSLRLAAAYEQYF

size: -
V: TRBV6-6
D: TRBD2
J: TRBJ2-3
DNA: TGTGCCAGCAGTCTCGGGGGGGGGCCGGGAGATACGCAGTATTTT
CDR3: CASSLGGGPGDTQYF

size: once
V: TRBV6-1
D: TRBD1
J: TRBJ1-2
DNA: TGTGCCAGCAGTGGCGAGAACAGGGGTGACTATGGCTACACCTTC
CDR3: CASSGENRGDYGYTF

size: -
V: TRBV5-1
D: TRBD2
J: TRBJ2-1
DNA: TGCGCCAGCAGCGCAACTCTTAGCGGGAGCTCCTACAATGAGCAGTTCTTC
CDR3: CASSATLSGSSYNEQFF

size: -
V: TRBV7-3
D: -
J: TRBJ2-2
DNA: TGTGCCAGCAAGACAGGCACCGGGGAGCTGTTTTTT
CDR3: CASKTGTGELFF

size: -
V: TRBV7-9
D: TRBD2
J: TRBJ2-7
DNA: TGTGCCAGCAGCCGAAAACTAGCGGGCCAGCACTACGAGCAGTACTTC
CDR3: CASSRKLAGQHYEQYF

size: once
V: TRBV11-3
D: TRBD2
J: TRBJ2-2
DNA: TGTGCCAGCAGCTTAGATGCGGGGGACCGGGAGCTGTTTTTT
CDR3: CASSLDAGDRELFF

size: -
V: TRBV29-1
D: -
J: TRBJ2-5
DNA: TGCAGCGTTGAAGCCAACACAGAGACCCAGTACTTC
CDR3: CSVEANTETQYF

size: -
V: TRBV2
D: -
J: TRBJ2-7
DNA: TGTGCCAGCAGAAACTCCGGGACCTCCTACGAGCAGTACTTC
CDR3: CASRNSGTSYEQYF

size: once
V: TRBV13
D: -
J: TRBJ2-5
DNA: TGTGCCAGCAGAATGGACCTGAGGGAGACCCAGTACTTC
CDR3: CASRMDLRETQYF

size: -
V: TRBV5-1
D: -
J: TRBJ2-5
DNA: TGCGCCAGCAGCCCCCACCCGGGGGTCCAGATGAATACCCAGTACTTC
CDR3: CASSPHPGVQMNTQYF

size: -
V: TRBV5-1
D: -
J: TRBJ2-1
DNA: TGCGCCAGCAGCTTGGTTGGAGGAAAAAGCTCCTACAATGAGCAGTTCTTC
CDR3: CASSLVGGKSSYNEQFF

size: -
V: TRBV7-7
D: TRBD1
J: TRBJ1-1
DNA: TGTGCTAGCAGCCGGGACAGGGAAACTGAAGCTTTCTTT
CDR3: CASSRDRETEAFF

size: -
V: TRBV6-1
D: -
J: TRBJ2-7
DNA: TGTGCCACCGAACGACAGGATACCTACGAGCAGTACTTC
CDR3: CATERQDTYEQYF